Below, 19 T cell receptor beta chains from the same sample are listed, as sequenced in a study of vaccination and CD4 T cells after COVID-19. For these receptors, no antigen is known. CD4+ T cells that had been cultured provided DNA sequenced with the Oncomine TCR Beta short-read assay. TCRdb redid the calling of the PCR reads with MiXCR, one entry per CDR3 protein. The sample lists 14,000 to 15,000 distinct CDR3 sequences; 40% to 50% were seen once. Stated treatment: roughly 10-day PBMC culture with coronavirus spike peptide pools or control peptides (ViraFEST assay). The sample consisted of CD4+ T cells from blood, cultured in vitro. Receptors originate from a human donor who had recovered from COVID-19.

This clonotype was picked up a small number of times. V and J are TRBV12-3 or TRBV12-4 and TRBJ1-2; 7 bases are a match to TRBD1. CDR3 size: 13 residues. Unmatched junction bases numbered 4, after V lost 7 bases and J lost 2 bases. CDR3 DNA: TGTGCCAGCATACTCAGGGGGAACTATGGCTACACCTTC. This encodes CASILRGNYGYTF.

This clonotype came up a few times. The rearrangement uses TRBV6-2 or TRBV6-3 and TRBJ1-5, with 10 nucleotides matching TRBD1. The trim removed 7 bases at V and 2 bases at J, leaving 8 bases unmatched. The CDR3 runs to 16 residues. The germline V gene encodes CDR1 MNHEY and CDR2 SVGEGT. CDR3 sequence: CASTDFDRGRNQPQHF. For the CDR3, the DNA is TGTGCCAGCACCGACTTTGACAGGGGGCGCAATCAGCCCCAGCATTTT.

This chain uses TRBV11-2 with TRBJ2-7, with 13 bases aligning to TRBD2. V dropped 4 bases and J dropped 7; count of bases not matched to a gene: 7. The CDR3 sequence is 15 residues long. CDR1 is SGHAT and CDR2 is FQNNGV in the germline V gene. The CDR3 nucleotides read TGTGCCAGCAGCTCAGGACTAGCGGGAGTGGGGGAGCAGTACTTC. Translating it yields CASSSGLAGVGEQYF.

The genes are TRBV6-2 or TRBV6-3 and TRBJ1-5; D might be TRBD1 (5 bases). Trimming took off 7 bases at V and 3 bases at J, with 10 bases between the two ends. Germline V lookup: CDR1 MNHEY, CDR2 SVGEGT. There are 13 residues in the CDR3. The CDR3 DNA sequence: TGTGCCAGCAAAGGGGCTCACAATCAGCCCCAGCATTTT. This sequence encodes CASKGAHNQPQHF.

The V call is TRBV4-1, the J call TRBJ1-2, with D unclear. V was cut by 2 bases and J by 5 bases, with 6 bases left in between. The CDR3 consists of 12 residues. In germline, CDR1 is MGHRA, CDR2 YSYEKL. CDR3 in amino acids: CASSQFGYGYTF. CDR3 sequence (DNA): TGCGCCAGCAGCCAATTCGGGTATGGCTACACCTTC.

The V gene is TRBV5-1, the J gene TRBJ1-5, with 7 nucleotides matching TRBD1. The germline gives CDR1 SGHRS, CDR2 YFSETQ. The CDR3 spans 14 residues. V lost 4 bases, J lost 3 bases, and 4 bases stayed unmatched. In nucleotides, the CDR3 is TGCGCCAGCAGCCCAGGGACAGCCAATCAGCCCCAGCATTTT. Its protein is CASSPGTANQPQHF.

This chain uses TRBV6-2 or TRBV6-3 with TRBJ2-1, with 13 bases fitting TRBD2. V shed 7 bases and J 8 bases; nucleotides not matched to a gene: 8. Germline CDR1 is MNHEY and CDR2 is SVGEGT. CDR3 length: 15 residues. As DNA, the CDR3 is TGTGCCAGCACCAGACTAGCGGGGGGTTGGGATGAGCAGTTCTTC. It encodes CASTRLAGGWDEQFF.

The chain links TRBV29-1 to TRBJ2-1; D perhaps matches TRBD2 (7 bases). The CDR3 is 14 amino acids. V was pared by 4 bases and J by 3 bases, with 13 bases between. CDR1 and CDR2 (germline): SQVTM, ANQGSEA. In DNA form, the CDR3 reads TGCAGCGTTGGGGGGGGCTCGGTCTACAATGAGCAGTTCTTC. Amino acid sequence: CSVGGGSVYNEQFF.

This clonotype appeared a few times. The chain is built from TRBV6-1 and TRBJ1-5; 10 bases match TRBD1. This CDR3 contains 16 residues. Germline V gene sequence: CDR1 MNHNS, CDR2 SASEGT. With V trimmed by 3 bases and J by 7 bases, 9 bases remained unmatched. The CDR3 region is CASSDSGTGAGQPQHF. CDR3 nucleotides: TGTGCCAGCAGTGATTCCGGGACAGGGGCTGGGCAGCCCCAGCATTTT.

This clonotype was picked up a small number of times. The chain uses TRBV7-2 and TRBJ1-2, with TRBD1 as a possible D gene (5 bases). Germline CDR1 and CDR2: SGHTA and FQGNSA. The CDR3 is 13 residues long. The V and J ends lost 4 bases and 7 bases respectively, with 13 bases between them. The CDR3 reads CASSSRLDSGYTF. As DNA, the CDR3 is TGTGCCAGCAGCTCCAGACTTGACAGTGGCTACACCTTC.

The rearrangement uses TRBV12-3 or TRBV12-4 and TRBJ2-7; 7 bases agree with TRBD2. The CDR3 has 17 residues. The V and J ends lost 7 bases and 0 bases, in that order; junction bases with no gene match: 15. The CDR3 reads CASTRRFSGVSSYEQYF. Here the CDR3 DNA reads TGTGCCAGCACGCGCCGCTTCAGCGGGGTGAGCTCCTACGAGCAGTACTTC.

There are a few counts of this clonotype. J is TRBJ1-1 and V is TRBV30, with D unclear. There are 13 residues in the CDR3. Germline assignment: CDR1 GTSNPN and CDR2 SVGIG (reference sequence). With 4 bases removed from V and 4 bases from J, the gap between germline ends came to 13 bases. The CDR3 spells CAWNAGLATEAFF. In nucleotides, the CDR3 is TGTGCCTGGAATGCGGGCTTGGCCACTGAAGCTTTCTTT.

The sample holds a few counts of this clonotype. The chain links TRBV20-1 to TRBJ2-2; 7 nucleotides align to TRBD2. V lost 1 base to trimming and J lost 6 bases; unmatched junction nucleotides: 8. Germline V gene sequence: CDR1 DFQATT, CDR2 SNEGSKA (reference sequence). CDR3 length equals 15 residues. Here the CDR3 DNA reads TGCAGTGCTAGAGTGGCGCGGGGGAAGCCCGGGGAGCTGTTTTTT. Translating it yields CSARVARGKPGELFF.

CDR3 nucleotides: TGCAGTGCTAGAACGGTCCCGCGGGAGGGCCGTAGAGATACGCAGTATTTT. As protein: CSARTVPREGRRDTQYF. The gene calls are TRBV20-1 and TRBJ2-3, with 9 nucleotides matching TRBD2. Trimming cost V 2 bases and J 5 bases; bases outside gene matches: 14. Germline V CDR1 and CDR2: DFQATT, SNEGSKA (reference sequence). CDR3 size: 17 residues.

The V and J genes are TRBV6-1 and TRBJ1-4; D might be TRBD1 (5 bases). The germline V gene encodes CDR1 MNHNS and CDR2 SASEGT. Trimming cost V 3 bases and J 8 bases, with 13 bases left between them. The CDR3 consists of 14 residues. For the CDR3, the DNA is TGTGCCAGCAGTGAGAGGGGTCTGGGGGAAAAACTGTTTTTT. This sequence encodes CASSERGLGEKLFF.

The rearrangement joins TRBV19 to TRBJ1-5, with D perhaps matching TRBD1 (5 bases). Germline V gene sequence: CDR1 LNHDA, CDR2 SQIVND (reference sequence). V gave up 4 bases and J gave up 1 base, with 17 bases separating them. CDR3 length: 17 amino acids. Here the CDR3 reads CASSTRESGASNQPQHF. The DNA of the CDR3 is TGTGCCAGTAGTACCAGGGAGTCCGGTGCAAGCAATCAGCCCCAGCATTTT.

The rearrangement links TRBV6-1 to TRBJ2-3, with D tentatively TRBD2 (7 bases). Trimming left V 8 bases short and J 1 base short, with 19 bases between. The CDR3 spans 16 residues. Germline lookup yields CDR1 MNHNS and CDR2 SASEGT. CDR3 DNA sequence: TGTGCCAGCCGCCGGGGGGCCACCCAACGCACAGATACGCAGTATTTT. Translating gives CASRRGATQRTDTQYF.

V usage is TRBV12-3 or TRBV12-4 and J usage is TRBJ2-7; TRBD1 agrees at 9 bases. V trimming: 3 bases; J trimming: 3 bases; junction bases outside the gene matches: 6. The CDR3 consists of 15 residues. Written as DNA, the CDR3 is TGTGCCAGCAGTTTCTCCGCGGACAGGGGCTACGAGCAGTACTTC. This encodes CASSFSADRGYEQYF.

This clonotype was seen more than once but under ten times. This CDR3 is CASSYSTPTLGGGYTDTQYF. The CDR3 coding sequence is TGTGCCAGCAGTTACTCTACCCCAACCCTTGGGGGGGGCTACACAGATACGCAGTATTTT. The chain carries TRBV6-5 and TRBJ2-3; D might be TRBD2 (7 bases). Per germline, CDR1 MNHEY and CDR2 SVGAGI. V lost 0 bases and J lost 2, with 24 bases in between. The CDR3 has 20 residues.